This TCR beta chain was identified during a study of blood T cell repertoires in COVID-19. Study overall: Specimens from acute and convalescent COVID-19 originated in the United States, Italy and Spain. PBMCs, B-cell-depleted T cells, or T cells were the source of the cDNA or gDNA that made up the material.

The sample holds a few counts of this clone. Trimming removed 4 bases from V and 3 bases from J, with 4 bases in between. CDR3 length: 11 amino acids. How the authors handled the data: Amplification of reference gene primers was used by the study to estimate nucleated cell counts. Sequenced by immunoSEQ multiplex PCR; TCRdb stores in-frame clones only, minus some. The V and J calls and clone size were taken over from that table, and D and trimming were inferred from the DNA. The sample contains 100,000 or so clones, approximately 93% of which appear only once. The sequencing input was peripheral blood. The receptor's source is a man aged 55 to 70 with acute or convalescent COVID-19. The genes are TRBV12-3 or TRBV12-4 and TRBJ2-7; no clear D gene. Written as DNA, the CDR3 is TGTGCCAGCAGTTCCCTCTACGAGCAGTACTTC. It translates to CASSSLYEQYF.